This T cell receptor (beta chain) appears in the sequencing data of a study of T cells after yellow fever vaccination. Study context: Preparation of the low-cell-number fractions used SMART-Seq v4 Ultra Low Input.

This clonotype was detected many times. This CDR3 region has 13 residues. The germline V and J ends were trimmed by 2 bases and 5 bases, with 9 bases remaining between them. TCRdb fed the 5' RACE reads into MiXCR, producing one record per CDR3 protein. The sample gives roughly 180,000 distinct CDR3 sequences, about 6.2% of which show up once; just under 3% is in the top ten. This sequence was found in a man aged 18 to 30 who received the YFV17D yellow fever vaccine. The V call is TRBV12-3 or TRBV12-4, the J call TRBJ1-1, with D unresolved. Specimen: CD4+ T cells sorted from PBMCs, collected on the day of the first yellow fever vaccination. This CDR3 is CASSLSWGTEAFF. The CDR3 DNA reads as TGTGCCAGCAGTTTATCTTGGGGAACTGAAGCTTTCTTT.